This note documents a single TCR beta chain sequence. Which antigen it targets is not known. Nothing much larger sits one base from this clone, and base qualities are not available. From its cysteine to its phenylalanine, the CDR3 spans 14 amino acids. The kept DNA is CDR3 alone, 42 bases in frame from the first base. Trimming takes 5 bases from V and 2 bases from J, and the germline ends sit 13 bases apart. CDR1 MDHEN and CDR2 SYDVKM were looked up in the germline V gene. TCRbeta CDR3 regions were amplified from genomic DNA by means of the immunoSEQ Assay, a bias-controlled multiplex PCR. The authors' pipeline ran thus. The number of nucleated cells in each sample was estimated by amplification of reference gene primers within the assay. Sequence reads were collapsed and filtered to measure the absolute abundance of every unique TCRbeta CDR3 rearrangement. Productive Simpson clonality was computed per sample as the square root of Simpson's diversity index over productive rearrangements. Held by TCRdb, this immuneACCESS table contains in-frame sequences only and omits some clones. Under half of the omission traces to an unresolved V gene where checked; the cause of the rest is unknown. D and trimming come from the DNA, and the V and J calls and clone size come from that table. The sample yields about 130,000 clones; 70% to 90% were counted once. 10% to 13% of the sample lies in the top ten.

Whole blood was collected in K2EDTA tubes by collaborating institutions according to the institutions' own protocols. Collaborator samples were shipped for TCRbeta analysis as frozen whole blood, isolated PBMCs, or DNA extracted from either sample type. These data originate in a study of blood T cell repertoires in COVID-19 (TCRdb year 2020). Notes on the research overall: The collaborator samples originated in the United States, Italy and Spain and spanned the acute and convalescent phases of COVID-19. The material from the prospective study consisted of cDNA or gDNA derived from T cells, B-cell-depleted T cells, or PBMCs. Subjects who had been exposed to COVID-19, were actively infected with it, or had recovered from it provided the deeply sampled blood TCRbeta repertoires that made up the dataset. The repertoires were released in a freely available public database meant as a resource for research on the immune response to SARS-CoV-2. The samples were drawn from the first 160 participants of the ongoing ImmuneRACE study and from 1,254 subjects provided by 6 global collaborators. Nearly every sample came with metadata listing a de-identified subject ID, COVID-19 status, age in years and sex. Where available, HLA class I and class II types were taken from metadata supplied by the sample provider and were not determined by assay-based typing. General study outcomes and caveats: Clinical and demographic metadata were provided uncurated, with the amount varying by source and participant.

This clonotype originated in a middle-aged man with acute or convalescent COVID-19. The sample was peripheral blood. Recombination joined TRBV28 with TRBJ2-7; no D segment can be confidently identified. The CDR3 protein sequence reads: CASSPLTVTYEQYF. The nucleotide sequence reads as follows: TGTGCCAGCAGTCCCCTGACTGTCACCTACGAGCAGTACTTC.